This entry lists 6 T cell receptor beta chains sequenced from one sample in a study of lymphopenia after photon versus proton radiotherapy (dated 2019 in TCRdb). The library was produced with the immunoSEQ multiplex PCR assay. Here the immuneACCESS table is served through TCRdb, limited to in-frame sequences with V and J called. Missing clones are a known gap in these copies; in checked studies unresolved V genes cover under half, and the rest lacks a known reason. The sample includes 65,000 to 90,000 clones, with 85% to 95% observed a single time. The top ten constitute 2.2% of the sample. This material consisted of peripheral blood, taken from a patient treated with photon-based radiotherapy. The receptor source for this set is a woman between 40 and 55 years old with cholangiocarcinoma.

CDR3 nucleotide sequence: TGTGCCTGGAGTCGGGACAGTGGCTCTGGAAACACCATATATTTT. Amino acids: CAWSRDSGSGNTIYF. The gene calls are TRBV30 and TRBJ1-3, with 7 positions matching TRBD1. Trimming removed 2 bases from V and 0 bases from J; junction bases left unmatched: 4. The V gene's germline CDR1 is GTSNPN and CDR2 SVGIG (reference sequence). The CDR3 is 15 amino acids.

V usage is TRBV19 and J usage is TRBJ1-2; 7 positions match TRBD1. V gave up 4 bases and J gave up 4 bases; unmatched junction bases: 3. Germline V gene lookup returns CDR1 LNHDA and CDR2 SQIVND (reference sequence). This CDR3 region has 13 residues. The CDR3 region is CASSRGQLYGYTF. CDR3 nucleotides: TGTGCCAGTAGTAGGGGACAGCTCTATGGCTACACCTTC.

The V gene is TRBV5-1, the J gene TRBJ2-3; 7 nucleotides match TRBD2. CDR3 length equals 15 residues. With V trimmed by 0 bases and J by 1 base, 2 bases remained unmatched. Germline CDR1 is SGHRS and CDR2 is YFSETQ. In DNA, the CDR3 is TGCGCCAGCAGCTTGGGAGGACTAGGCACAGATACGCAGTATTTT. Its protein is CASSLGGLGTDTQYF.

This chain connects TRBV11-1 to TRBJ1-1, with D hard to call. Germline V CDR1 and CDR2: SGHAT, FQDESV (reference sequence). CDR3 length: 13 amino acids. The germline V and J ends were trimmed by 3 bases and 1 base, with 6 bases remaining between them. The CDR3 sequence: CASSFGGNTEAFF. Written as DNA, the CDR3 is TGTGCCAGCAGCTTCGGCGGGAACACTGAAGCTTTCTTT.

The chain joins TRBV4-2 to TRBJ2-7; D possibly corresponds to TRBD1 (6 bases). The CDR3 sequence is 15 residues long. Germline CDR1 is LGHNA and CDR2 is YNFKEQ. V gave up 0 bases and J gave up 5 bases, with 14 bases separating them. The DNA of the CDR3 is TGTGCCAGCAGCCAAGAAGGGGCAGGGGAAAACGAGCAGTACTTC. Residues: CASSQEGAGENEQYF.

The CDR3 DNA sequence: TGTGCCAGCAGTTCCCCTCGGGACAGAAACACCGGGGAGCTGTTTTTT. Amino acid sequence: CASSSPRDRNTGELFF. V is TRBV28 and J is TRBJ2-2; 7 bases match TRBD1. From germline, CDR1 is MDHEN and CDR2 SYDVKM. With V trimmed by 4 bases and J by 2 bases, 7 bases remained unmatched. The CDR3 is made up of 16 amino acids.